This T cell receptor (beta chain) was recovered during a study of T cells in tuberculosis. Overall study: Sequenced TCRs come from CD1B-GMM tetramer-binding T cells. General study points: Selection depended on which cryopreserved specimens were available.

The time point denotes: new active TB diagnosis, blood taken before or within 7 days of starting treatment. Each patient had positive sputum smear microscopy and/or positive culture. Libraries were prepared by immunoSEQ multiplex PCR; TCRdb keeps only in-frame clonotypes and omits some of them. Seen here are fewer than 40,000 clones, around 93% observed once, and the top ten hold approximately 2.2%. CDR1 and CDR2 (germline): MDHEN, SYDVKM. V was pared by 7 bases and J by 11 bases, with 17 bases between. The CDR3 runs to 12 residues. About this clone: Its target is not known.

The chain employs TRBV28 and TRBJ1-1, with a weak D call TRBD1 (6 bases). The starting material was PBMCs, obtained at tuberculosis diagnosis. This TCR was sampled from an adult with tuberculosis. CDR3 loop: CASTQTQGRAFF. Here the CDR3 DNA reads TGTGCCAGCACCCAGACCCAGGGGCGGGCTTTCTTT.